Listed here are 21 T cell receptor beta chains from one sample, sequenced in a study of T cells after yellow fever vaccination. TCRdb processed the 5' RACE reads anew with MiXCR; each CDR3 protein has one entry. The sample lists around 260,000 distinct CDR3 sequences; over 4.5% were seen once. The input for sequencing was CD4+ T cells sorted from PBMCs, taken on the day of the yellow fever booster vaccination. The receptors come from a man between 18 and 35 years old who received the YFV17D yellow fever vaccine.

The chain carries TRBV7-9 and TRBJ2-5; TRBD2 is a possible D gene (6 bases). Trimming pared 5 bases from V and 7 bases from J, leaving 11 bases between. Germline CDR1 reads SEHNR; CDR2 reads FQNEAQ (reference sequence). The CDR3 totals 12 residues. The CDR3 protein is CASSTRGGTQYF. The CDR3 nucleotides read TGTGCCAGCAGCACAAGGGGAGGGACCCAGTACTTC.

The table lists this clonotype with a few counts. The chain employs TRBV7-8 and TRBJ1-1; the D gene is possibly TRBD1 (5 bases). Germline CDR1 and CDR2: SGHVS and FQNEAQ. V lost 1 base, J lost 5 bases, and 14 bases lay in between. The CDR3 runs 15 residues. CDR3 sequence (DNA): TGTGCCAGCAGCTTAGTTTGGGGTGGGGGTACTGAAGCTTTCTTT. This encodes CASSLVWGGGTEAFF. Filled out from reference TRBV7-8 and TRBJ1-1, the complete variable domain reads GAGVSQSPRYKVAKRGQDVALRCDPISGHVSLFWYQQALGQGPEFLTYFQNEAQLDKSGLPSDRFFAERPEGSVSTLKIQRTQQEDSAVYLCASSLVWGGGTEAFFGQGTRLTVV.

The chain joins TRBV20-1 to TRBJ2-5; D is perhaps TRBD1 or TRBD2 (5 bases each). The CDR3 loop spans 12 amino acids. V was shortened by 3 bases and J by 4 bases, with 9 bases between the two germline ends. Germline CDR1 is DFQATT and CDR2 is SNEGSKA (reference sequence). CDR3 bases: TGCAGTGCTAGGTGGGGGTCAGAGACCCAGTACTTC. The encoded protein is CSARWGSETQYF.

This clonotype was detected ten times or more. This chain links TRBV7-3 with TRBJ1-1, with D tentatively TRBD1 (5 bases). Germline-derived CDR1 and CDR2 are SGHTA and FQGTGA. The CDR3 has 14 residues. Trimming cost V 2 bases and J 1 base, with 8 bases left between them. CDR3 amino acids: CASSLGGKNTEAFF. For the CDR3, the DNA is TGTGCCAGCAGCTTAGGGGGGAAGAACACTGAAGCTTTCTTT.

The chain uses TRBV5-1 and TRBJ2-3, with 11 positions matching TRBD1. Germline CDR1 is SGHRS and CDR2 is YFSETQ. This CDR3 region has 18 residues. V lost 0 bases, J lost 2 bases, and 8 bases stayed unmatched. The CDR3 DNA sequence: TGCGCCAGCAGCTTGGCCGGGACAGGGGGAAAGGTCACAGATACGCAGTATTTT. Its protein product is CASSLAGTGGKVTDTQYF.

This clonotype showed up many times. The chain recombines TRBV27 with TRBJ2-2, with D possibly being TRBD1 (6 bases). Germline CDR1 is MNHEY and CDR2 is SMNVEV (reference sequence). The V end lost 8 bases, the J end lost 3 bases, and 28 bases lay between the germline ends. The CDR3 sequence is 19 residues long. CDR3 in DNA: TGTGCCAGCCACCCCCAACGACGGGACACTCGTCCGTACACCGGGGAGCTGTTTTTT. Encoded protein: CASHPQRRDTRPYTGELFF.

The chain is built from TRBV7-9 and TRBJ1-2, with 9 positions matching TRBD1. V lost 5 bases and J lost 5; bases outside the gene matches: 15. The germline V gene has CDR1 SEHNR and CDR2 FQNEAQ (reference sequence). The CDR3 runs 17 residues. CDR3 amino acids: CASSPQNSGTGRYGYTF. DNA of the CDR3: TGTGCCAGCAGCCCCCAGAATTCCGGGACAGGGAGGTATGGCTACACCTTC.

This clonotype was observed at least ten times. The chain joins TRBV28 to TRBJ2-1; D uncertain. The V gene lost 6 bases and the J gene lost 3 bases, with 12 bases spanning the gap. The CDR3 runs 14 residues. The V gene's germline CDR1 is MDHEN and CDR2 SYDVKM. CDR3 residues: CASRSGGSYNEQFF. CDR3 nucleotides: TGTGCCAGCAGATCCGGCGGCAGCTACAATGAGCAGTTCTTC. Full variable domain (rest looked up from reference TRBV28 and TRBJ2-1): DVKVTQSSRYLVKRTGEKVFLECVQDMDHENMFWYRQDPGLGLRLIYFSYDVKMKEKGDIPEGYSVSREKKERFSLILESASTNQTSMYLCASRSGGSYNEQFFGPGTRLTVL.

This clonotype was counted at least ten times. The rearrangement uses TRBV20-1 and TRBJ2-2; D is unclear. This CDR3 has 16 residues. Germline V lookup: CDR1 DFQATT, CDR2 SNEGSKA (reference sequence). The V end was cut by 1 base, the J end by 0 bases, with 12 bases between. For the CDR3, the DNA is TGCAGTGCTAGAGGTCCGCGCAGCGCGAACACCGGGGAGCTGTTTTTT. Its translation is CSARGPRSANTGELFF.

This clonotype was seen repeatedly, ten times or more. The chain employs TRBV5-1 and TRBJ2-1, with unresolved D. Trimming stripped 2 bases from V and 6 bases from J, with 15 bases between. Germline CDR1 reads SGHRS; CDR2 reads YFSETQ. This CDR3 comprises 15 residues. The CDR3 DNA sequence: TGCGCCAGCAGCTTCCCCCCGGCTCCCTTCAATGAGCAGTTCTTC. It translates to CASSFPPAPFNEQFF.

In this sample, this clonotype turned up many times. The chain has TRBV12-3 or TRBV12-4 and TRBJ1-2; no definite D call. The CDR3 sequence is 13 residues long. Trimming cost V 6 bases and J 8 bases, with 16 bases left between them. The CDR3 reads CASSPRDAGGYTF. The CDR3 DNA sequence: TGTGCCAGCAGCCCGAGGGATGCCGGAGGCTACACCTTC.

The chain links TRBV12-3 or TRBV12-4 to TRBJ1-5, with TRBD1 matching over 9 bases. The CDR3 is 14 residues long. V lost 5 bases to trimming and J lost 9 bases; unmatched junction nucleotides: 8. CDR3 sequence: CASSLQGAQRPQHF. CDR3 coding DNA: TGTGCCAGCAGTCTACAGGGGGCTCAACGGCCCCAGCATTTT.

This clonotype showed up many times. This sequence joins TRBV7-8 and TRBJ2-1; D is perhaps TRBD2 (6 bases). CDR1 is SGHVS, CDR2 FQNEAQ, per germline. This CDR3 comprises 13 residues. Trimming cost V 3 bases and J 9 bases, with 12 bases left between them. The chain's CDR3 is CASSFSGVGEQFF. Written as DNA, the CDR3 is TGTGCCAGCAGCTTCTCGGGGGTGGGTGAGCAGTTCTTC.

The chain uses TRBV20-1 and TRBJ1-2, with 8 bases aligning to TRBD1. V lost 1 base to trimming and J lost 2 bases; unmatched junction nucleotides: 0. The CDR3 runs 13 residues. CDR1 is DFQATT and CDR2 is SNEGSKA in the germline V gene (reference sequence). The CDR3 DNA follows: TGCAGTGCTAGAGGGACAGGGAACTATGGCTACACCTTC. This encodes CSARGTGNYGYTF.

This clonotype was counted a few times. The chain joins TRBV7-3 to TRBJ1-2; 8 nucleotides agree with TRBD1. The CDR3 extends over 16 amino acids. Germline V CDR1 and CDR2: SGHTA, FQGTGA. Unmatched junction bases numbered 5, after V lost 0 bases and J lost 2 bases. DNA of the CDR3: TGTGCCAGCAGCTTAACGAGGACAGGGCTGAACTATGGCTACACCTTC. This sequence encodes CASSLTRTGLNYGYTF.

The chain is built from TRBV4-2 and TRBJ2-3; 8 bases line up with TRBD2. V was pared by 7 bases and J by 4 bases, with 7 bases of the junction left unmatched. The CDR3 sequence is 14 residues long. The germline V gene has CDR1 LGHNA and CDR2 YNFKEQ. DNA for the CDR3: TGTGCCAGCACCTCGTCGCGGGGGGCAGATACGCAGTATTTT. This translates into CASTSSRGADTQYF.

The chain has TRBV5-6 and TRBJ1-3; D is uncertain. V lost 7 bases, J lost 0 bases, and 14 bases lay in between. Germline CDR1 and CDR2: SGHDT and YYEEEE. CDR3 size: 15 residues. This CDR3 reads CASQPRRSSGNTIYF. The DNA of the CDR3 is TGTGCCAGCCAACCGAGACGGAGCTCTGGAAACACCATATATTTT.

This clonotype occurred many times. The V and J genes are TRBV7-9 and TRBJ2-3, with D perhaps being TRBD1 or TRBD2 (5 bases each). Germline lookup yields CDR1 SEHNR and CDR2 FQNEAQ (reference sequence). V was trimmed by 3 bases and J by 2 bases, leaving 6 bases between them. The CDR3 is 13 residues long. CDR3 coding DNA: TGTGCCAGCAGCTTCGGGGCCACAGATACGCAGTATTTT. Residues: CASSFGATDTQYF.

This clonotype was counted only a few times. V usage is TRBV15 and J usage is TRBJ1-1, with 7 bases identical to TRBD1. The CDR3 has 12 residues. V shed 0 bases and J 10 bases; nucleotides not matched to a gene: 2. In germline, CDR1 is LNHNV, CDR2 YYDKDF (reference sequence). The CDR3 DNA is TGTGCCACCAGCAGAGAAGGACAGGCAGCTTTCTTT. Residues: CATSREGQAAFF.

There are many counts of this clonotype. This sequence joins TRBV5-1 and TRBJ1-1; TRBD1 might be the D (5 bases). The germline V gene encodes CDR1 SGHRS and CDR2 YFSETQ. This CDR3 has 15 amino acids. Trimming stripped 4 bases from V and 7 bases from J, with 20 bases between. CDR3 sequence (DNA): TGCGCCAGCAGCCAAGAAGGGGCTCTGGTGAATGAAGCTTTCTTT. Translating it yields CASSQEGALVNEAFF.

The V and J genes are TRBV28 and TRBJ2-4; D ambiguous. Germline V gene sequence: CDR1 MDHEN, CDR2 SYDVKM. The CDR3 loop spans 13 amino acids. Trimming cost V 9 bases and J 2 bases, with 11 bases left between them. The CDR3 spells CASRDGTKNIQYF. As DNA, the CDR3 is TGTGCCAGTAGAGACGGTACCAAAAACATTCAGTACTTC. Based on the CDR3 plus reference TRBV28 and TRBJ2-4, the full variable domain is DVKVTQSSRYLVKRTGEKVFLECVQDMDHENMFWYRQDPGLGLRLIYFSYDVKMKEKGDIPEGYSVSREKKERFSLILESASTNQTSMYLCASRDGTKNIQYFGAGTRLSVL.